The rows below give T cell receptor beta chains drawn from one sample of a study of blood T cells in healthy people across ages. TCRdb analysed the 5' RACE reads with MiXCR anew, one entry per CDR3 protein. The table records over 1,300,000 distinct CDR3 sequences, 45% to 70% of them present only once. Sequences were obtained from blood. The source of these receptors is a man aged 18 to 30 in good health. CDR3s include the opening cysteine and the closing phenylalanine or tryptophan. A D gene is named only where the DNA matches it firmly. Clone size is given for some rows only: seen once, a few or many times, or a class if the clone is expanded.

>TRBV9|TRBJ1-2|NA|NA
CASSPTTSGYTF
TGTGCCAGCAGCCCTACCACGTCGGGCTACACCTTC
>TRBV4-1|TRBJ1-2|NA|TRBD1
CASSQHGQDGYTF
TGCGCCAGCAGCCAACACGGACAGGACGGCTACACCTTC
>TRBV25-1|TRBJ2-5|NA|NA
CASSEYDRRPATQYF
TGTGCCAGCAGTGAATATGATAGGAGGCCGGCGACCCAGTACTTC
>TRBV10-3|TRBJ1-6|NA|TRBD1
CATQQGSDSPLHF
TGTGCCACACAACAGGGGTCGGATTCACCCCTCCACTTT
>TRBV29-1|TRBJ2-5|NA|TRBD2
CSGGLAGVGETQYF
TGCAGCGGGGGACTAGCGGGAGTAGGTGAGACCCAGTACTTC
>TRBV27|TRBJ2-1|few|NA
CASSLPYSKQFF
TGTGCCAGCAGTTTACCCTACTCTAAGCAGTTCTTC
>TRBV29-1|TRBJ2-4|NA|NA
CSVSGKLAKNIQYF
TGCAGCGTTTCAGGGAAATTAGCCAAAAACATTCAGTACTTC
>TRBV9|TRBJ2-1|NA|TRBD2
CASSVTSGVSGGEQFF
TGTGCCAGCAGCGTCACTAGCGGTGTTTCCGGGGGAGAGCAGTTCTTC
>TRBV4-1|TRBJ2-3|NA|TRBD1
CASSLSRTGSRTDTQYF
TGCGCCAGCAGCCTGTCAAGGACAGGCTCCCGCACAGATACGCAGTATTTT
>TRBV5-1|TRBJ2-1|few|NA
CASSFEDKTYNEQFF
TGCGCCAGCAGCTTCGAAGACAAAACCTACAATGAGCAGTTCTTC
>TRBV10-3|TRBJ2-5|NA|TRBD1
CARQDTGDQETQYF
TGTGCCAGACAGGACACAGGGGATCAAGAGACCCAGTACTTC
>TRBV7-2|TRBJ1-2|NA|NA
CVSSPEPGTNYGYTF
TGTGTCAGCAGCCCAGAACCGGGGACTAACTATGGCTACACCTTC
>TRBV6-1|TRBJ2-7|NA|NA
CASSEPDSEYEQYF
TGTGCCAGCAGTGAACCCGACAGTGAGTACGAGCAGTACTTC
>TRBV5-6|TRBJ2-2|NA|TRBD2
CASSSRLAGATGELFF
TGTGCCAGCAGCTCTAGACTAGCGGGAGCGACCGGGGAGCTGTTTTTT
>TRBV2|TRBJ1-2|NA|NA
CASRGVWVRYGYTF
TGTGCCAGCAGGGGGGTTTGGGTCCGCTATGGCTACACCTTC
>TRBV2|TRBJ2-7|NA|NA
CASVYAKGYEQYF
TGTGCCAGCGTGTACGCCAAAGGCTACGAGCAGTACTTC
>TRBV6-2/TRBV6-3|TRBJ2-1|NA|TRBD2
CASSYLDPGGLYNEQFF
TGTGCCAGCAGTTACTTGGATCCGGGGGGGTTATACAATGAGCAGTTCTTC
>TRBV7-9|TRBJ2-3|NA|NA
CASSHKGGSTDTQYF
TGTGCCAGCAGTCATAAAGGCGGAAGCACAGATACGCAGTATTTT
>TRBV2|TRBJ2-3|NA|TRBD1
CAIARQGPGDTQYF
TGTGCCATCGCCCGACAGGGGCCGGGGGATACGCAGTATTTT
>TRBV21-1|TRBJ2-4|NA|NA
CASTKGYF
TGTGCCAGCACTAAGGGGTACTTC
>TRBV29-1|TRBJ1-5|NA|NA
CSVQGSGQPQHF
TGCAGCGTTCAAGGGAGTGGGCAGCCCCAGCATTTT
>TRBV29-1|TRBJ2-3|many|NA
CSGGTGEGGTQYF
TGCAGCGGGGGTACAGGGGAGGGTGGTACGCAGTATTTT
>TRBV25-1|TRBJ2-5|NA|TRBD1
CASSDPGTGGTQYF
TGTGCCAGCAGTGACCCCGGGACAGGCGGGACCCAGTACTTC
>TRBV18|TRBJ1-5|few|NA
CASSPGGSSNQPQHF
TGTGCCAGCTCACCAGGAGGGTCTAGCAATCAGCCCCAGCATTTT
>TRBV4-2|TRBJ2-1|NA|NA
CASSQRLPPSYNEQFF
TGTGCCAGCAGCCAGAGACTGCCACCCTCCTACAATGAGCAGTTCTTC
>TRBV29-1|TRBJ2-1|NA|NA
CSVEDREDLYNEQFF
TGCAGCGTTGAAGATCGGGAAGACTTATACAATGAGCAGTTCTTC
>TRBV20-1|TRBJ2-3|NA|TRBD2
CSANDIAGASTDTQYF
TGCAGTGCTAACGATATAGCGGGGGCTTCCACAGATACGCAGTATTTT